These T cell receptor beta chains were read from a single sample in a study of T cells expressing NK-cell markers. TCRdb re-analyzed the 5' RACE reads; it lists each CDR3 protein once, without DNA. The listing contains fewer than 400,000 distinct CDR3 sequences. Sequenced input: blood T cells: a sorted CD56 or NKG2C T cell subset, CD4+ or CD8+ T cells, or bulk PBMC T cells (not recorded which). These receptors all come from a man aged 18-70 years in good health. Both conserved end residues are part of each CDR3.

TRBV6-1	TRBJ2-1	CASRPPTDPEGNEQFF
TRBV13	TRBJ1-3	CASSQAAGGNTIYF
TRBV5-6	TRBJ2-7	CASSLERGLGWDEQYF
TRBV6-1	TRBJ1-2	CASSGQDSNYGYTF
TRBV6-5	TRBJ2-1	CASRPTQTAYNEQFF
TRBV29-1	TRBJ2-3	CSVSPGVRDTQYF
TRBV5-1	TRBJ2-7	CASSLGSSSSYEQYF
TRBV4-1	TRBJ2-3	CASSRGDTDTQYF
TRBV18	TRBJ2-1	CASSPDRGGYEQFF
TRBV5-1	TRBJ2-7	CASSHTGTVTYEQYF
TRBV14	TRBJ1-2	CASSQDVGYGYTF
TRBV2	TRBJ2-5	CASSDGGLQTQYF